This TCR beta chain is drawn from a study of T cells in Graves' hyperthyroidism and ophthalmopathy (dated by TCRdb to between 2017 and 2020). In the study overall: Peripheral blood samples were taken at initial diagnosis, before any treatment was given. According to the paper, TCR Vbeta CDR3 sequencing was carried out on roughly 130 peripheral blood samples, which came from about 45 ophthalmopathy, 75 or so hyperthyroidism and roughly 17 progressor patients. Prospective prediction of ophthalmopathy was tested in an independent validation cohort of 18 to 20 hyperthyroidism patients and 15 to 17 patients who later progressed to ophthalmopathy. For training and testing, the 100 or so patients in the discovery cohort were randomly divided in a 7:3 ratio. In roughly six Graves' hyperthyroidism patients, the study also compared T-cell repertoires from thyroid tissue with T-cell repertoires from blood. Following sampling, methimazole starting at 30 mg daily was given to hyperthyroidism patients, and high-dose intravenous methylprednisolone was given to ophthalmopathy patients. To identify distinguishing TCR V-J signatures, a discovery cohort of about 100 patients was used, comprising 43 with Graves' ophthalmopathy and some 60 with stable Graves' hyperthyroidism. Broader findings and caveats from the paper: Ophthalmopathy was separated from stable hyperthyroidism by a 13 V-J signature model, with approximately 85% sensitivity and roughly 84% specificity obtained in cross-validation and 80%/75% obtained in testing. No statistical method was used to fix the sample size in advance, and group allocation was not hidden from the investigators. Most expanded thyroid clonotypes (frequency above 0.001) were also detected in blood, suggesting blood repertoires may reflect thyroid immune responses. During validation, the model predicted progression to ophthalmopathy a median of about 6.3 months ahead of onset, with more than 60% sensitivity and 72.22% specificity.

The germline V gene provides CDR1 MDHEN and CDR2 SYDVKM. V trim: 5 bases; J trim: 4 bases; unmatched bases: 4. The CDR3 numbers 14 residues from cysteine through phenylalanine. The entry retains the CDR3 DNA only, 42 bases that are in frame from base 1. Ophthalmopathy patients had moderately to severely active disease, Clinical Activity Score of at least 3, NOSPECS grade of at least 4, and duration under 3 months. The study excluded patients with uncontrolled infections, other autoimmune diseases, pregnancy or lactation. Diagnoses were established on the basis of clinical symptoms, serum thyroxine and TRAb, thyroid ultrasound, and orbital computed tomography. PBMCs were isolated from 7.5 to 10 ml of fresh peripheral blood by Ficoll-Paque density gradient centrifugation. Trizol reagent was used to extract total RNA, and RNA quality was then checked on an Agilent 2100 Bioanalyzer. The TCR beta CDR3 regions were amplified from RNA transcripts. The first round of RT-PCR for the TCR CDR3 was performed with the HTBI primer set and the Qiagen OneStep RT-PCR kit. Libraries were constructed in a second round of multiplex PCR, after which size selection and purification were carried out. The libraries were sequenced on an Illumina HiSeq2000 using paired-end 100 bp reads. The published analysis was carried out like this. SOAPnuke was used to process the raw data, with reads discarded if the reads contained adapters or uncalled bases, had a mean Phred below 15, or lacked an exact constant-primer or identifier match. High-quality paired reads were merged using COPE v1.2.5, and each unique nucleotide sequence was defined as a clonotype. MiTCR v1.1 was used to align clonotypes to the IMGT TRBV, TRBD and TRBJ reference segments. The analysis included only V-J combinations with a frequency above 0.0001, which together covered 99% to 99.2% of the repertoires. The TCS score was defined as the ratio of F50 (clonal expansion) to E x V (chaos), calculated using BLOSUM62-based TCRdist between CDR3 peptides within each V-J. Welch's t-statistics and random forest reduced approximately 520 V-J features to some 14, which were used in a naive Bayes classifier (R e1071). The public reads were quality trimmed at Q25 with fastp and then assembled into clones with MiXCR by TCRdb, keeping productive beta chains. One record per CDR3 amino acid sequence lists the most common genes and DNA. The V and J calls come from TCRdb's annotation, not from the publication. Here the sample has 530,000 or so distinct CDR3 sequences; around 22% occur a single time. The ten largest clones capture around 10% of the sample.

Worth noting for this clonotype: Which antigen it targets is not known. No much larger clonotype is one base removed from it; base qualities were not supplied.

Sequenced: blood. The sequence was collected from a woman aged 25 to 39 with Graves' ophthalmopathy. The chain is encoded by TRBV28 joined to TRBJ1-5, and 8 junction bases match TRBD1. The DNA is as follows: TGTGCCAGCAGTACACAGGGGGGGAATCAGCCCCAGCATTTT. Protein translation: CASSTQGGNQPQHF.